This section outlines one TCR beta chain sequence together with its context. The J segment lost 2 bases and the V segment lost 0 bases, leaving 7 bases of the junction unmatched. The CDR3 contains 16 residues. Germline V CDR1 and CDR2: SGHRS, YFSETQ. TCRdb keeps only in-frame clones here, not all; method: immunoSEQ multiplex PCR. Of 2.3 million or so clones listed, 85% to 95% are singletons. The data belong to a study of shared clonotypes between healthy human individuals. The TCR sequence derives from a man aged 18 to 29 in good health. Some clones in this sample may be carry-over from other donors' samples. Sequences were obtained from naive CD4+ T cells from PBMCs. Noted subset: CD45RA+ positively selected. V usage is TRBV5-1 and J usage is TRBJ2-5; 7 bases are shared with TRBD2. The CDR3 reads CASSLAVNGGQETQYF. The CDR3 DNA sequence: TGCGCCAGCAGCTTGGCCGTTAACGGGGGGCAAGAGACCCAGTACTTC.